The present T cell receptor beta chain was sequenced within a study of Ad26.COV2.S vaccination and SARS-CoV-2 variants. Study-level results: Overall T cell responses may have been underestimated by the analyses of TCR breadth and depth. Placebo and vaccine recipients had non-spike TCR breadth that was similar. While placebo recipients had lower spike-specific TCR breadth, vaccine recipients had more. Following vaccination, spike-specific CD8+ and CD4+ T cell responses reportedly exhibited substantial breadth.

TCRdb keeps only in-frame clones here, not all; method: immunoSEQ multiplex PCR. This sample yields 350,000 to 450,000 clones, of which roughly nine tenths are seen a single time; roughly 3.9% belongs to the top ten. Comments on this clone: Its antigen is currently unknown.

The material was peripheral blood, obtained after recovery from COVID-19. The clonotype comes from a human donor who had recovered from COVID-19.

Here the CDR3 reads CASSQQGITGELFF. In nucleotides, the CDR3 is TGCGCCAGCAGCCAACAAGGGATCACCGGGGAGCTGTTTTTT. The chain carries TRBV4-1 and TRBJ2-2; D gene uncertain. Trimming pared 2 bases from V and 4 bases from J, leaving 8 bases between. CDR1 is MGHRA and CDR2 is YSYEKL in the germline V gene. The length of the CDR3 is 14 residues.